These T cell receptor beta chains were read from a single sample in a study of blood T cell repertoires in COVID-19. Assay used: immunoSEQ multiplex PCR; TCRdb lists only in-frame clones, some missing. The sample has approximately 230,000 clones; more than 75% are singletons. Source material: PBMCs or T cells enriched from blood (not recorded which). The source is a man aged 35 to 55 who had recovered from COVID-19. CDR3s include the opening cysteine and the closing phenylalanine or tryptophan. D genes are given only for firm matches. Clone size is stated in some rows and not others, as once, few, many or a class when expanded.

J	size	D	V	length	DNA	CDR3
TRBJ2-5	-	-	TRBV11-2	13	TGTGCCAGCAGCTTCCAAATCCAAGAGACCCAGTACTTC	CASSFQIQETQYF
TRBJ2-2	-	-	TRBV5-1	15	TGCGCCAGCAGCCTGGACGGGAGAAACACCGGGGAGCTGTTTTTT	CASSLDGRNTGELFF
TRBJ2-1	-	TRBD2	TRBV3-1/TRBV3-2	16	TGTGCCAGCAGCCGCCCTCTAGCGGGAGCCGGCAATGAGCAGTTCTTC	CASSRPLAGAGNEQFF
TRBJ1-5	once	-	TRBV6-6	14	TGTGCCAGCAGTCCGGACACCCTCAATCAGCCCCAGCATTTT	CASSPDTLNQPQHF
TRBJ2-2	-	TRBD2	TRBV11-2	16	TGTGCCAGCAGCTTGGGACTAGCGGGCATCACCGGGGAGCTGTTTTTT	CASSLGLAGITGELFF
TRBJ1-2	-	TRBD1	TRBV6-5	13	TGTGCCGGAGGGACAGGGCCTAACTATGGCTACACCTTC	CAGGTGPNYGYTF
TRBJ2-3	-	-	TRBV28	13	TGTGCCAGCGGGCAGGGGCGGACAGATACGCAGTATTTT	CASGQGRTDTQYF
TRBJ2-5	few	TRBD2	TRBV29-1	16	TGCAGCGTTGAAGTTCTGGGCGGGGGGGCCCAAGAGACCCAGTACTTC	CSVEVLGGGAQETQYF
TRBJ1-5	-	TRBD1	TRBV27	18	TGTGCCAGCAGTTCCACAGGGGCTTTTGTGTATGGCAATCAGCCCCAGCATTTT	CASSSTGAFVYGNQPQHF
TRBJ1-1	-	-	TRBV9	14	TGTGCCAGCAGCGTACAGGGGAGTGGCACTGAAGCTTTCTTT	CASSVQGSGTEAFF
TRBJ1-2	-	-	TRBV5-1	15	TGCGCCAGCAGCTCTCTCAGGGCGTCTAACTATGGCTACACCTTC	CASSSLRASNYGYTF
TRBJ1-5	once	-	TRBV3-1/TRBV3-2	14	TGTGCCAGCAGCTACCGGGGTAGCAATCAGCCCCAGCATTTT	CASSYRGSNQPQHF
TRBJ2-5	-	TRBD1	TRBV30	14	TGTGCCTGGAGGGTAACAGGGGGTAAAGAGACCCAGTACTTC	CAWRVTGGKETQYF
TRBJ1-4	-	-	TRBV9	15	TGTGCCAGCAGCTCCAGCATGGCGGCTAATGAAAAACTGTTTTTT	CASSSSMAANEKLFF
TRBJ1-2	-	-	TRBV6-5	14	TGTGCCAGCAGCACAGACACCCACTCCTATGGCTACACCTTC	CASSTDTHSYGYTF
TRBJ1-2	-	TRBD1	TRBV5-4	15	TGTGCCAGCAGCCGGGACAGGGATCCGTTTTCGAGCTACACCTTC	CASSRDRDPFSSYTF
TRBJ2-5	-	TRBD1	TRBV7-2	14	TGTGCCAGCAGCTGGGCCGGGACAGGGGAGACCCAGTACTTC	CASSWAGTGETQYF
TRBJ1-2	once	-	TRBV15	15	TGTGCCACCAGCTCCCGCGGGGTTTCTATCTATGGCTACACCTTC	CATSSRGVSIYGYTF
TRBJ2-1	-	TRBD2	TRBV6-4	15	TGTGCCAGCAGTGACCGCCTAGCGGGGGACAATGAGCAGTTCTTC	CASSDRLAGDNEQFF
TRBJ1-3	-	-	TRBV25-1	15	TGTGCCAGCAGCGCACAGGGTCTGACTGGAAACACCATATATTTT	CASSAQGLTGNTIYF
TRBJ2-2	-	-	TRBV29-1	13	TGCAGCGTTGAATTTCCAGACACCGGGGAGCTGTTTTTT	CSVEFPDTGELFF
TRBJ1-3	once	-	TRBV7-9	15	TGTGCCAGCAGCCCCCGGGAGCAGTCACCAAACACCATATATTTT	CASSPREQSPNTIYF
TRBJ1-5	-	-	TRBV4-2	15	TGTGCCAGCAGCAGCGGTAGAGGTAGCAATCAGCCCCAGCATTTT	CASSSGRGSNQPQHF
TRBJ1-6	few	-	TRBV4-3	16	TGCGCCAGCAGCCAGGGGGGACCGCTGTTTAATTCACCCCTCCACTTT	CASSQGGPLFNSPLHF
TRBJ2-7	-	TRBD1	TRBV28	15	TGTGCCAGCACCCTACCGGGACAGGGGGCTTACGAGCAGTACTTC	CASTLPGQGAYEQYF
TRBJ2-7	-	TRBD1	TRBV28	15	TGTGCCAGCAGTATACCGGGACAGGGGCATTACGAGCAGTACTTC	CASSIPGQGHYEQYF
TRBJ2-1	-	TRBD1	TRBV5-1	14	TGCGCCAGCACCCTACAGGGGGACGGCAATGAGCAGTTCTTC	CASTLQGDGNEQFF
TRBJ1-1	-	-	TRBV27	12	TGTGCCAGCGCCTCCGTAGCCACTGAAGCTTTCTTT	CASASVATEAFF
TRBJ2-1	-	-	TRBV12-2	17	TGTGCAAGTCGCTTAGCCCAGGGGGCTTTCTCCTACAATGAGCAGTTCTTC	CASRLAQGAFSYNEQFF
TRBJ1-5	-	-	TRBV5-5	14	TGTGCCAGCAGCCCCACAAGTTTCAATCAGCCCCAGCATTTT	CASSPTSFNQPQHF
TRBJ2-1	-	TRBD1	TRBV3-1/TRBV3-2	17	TGTGCCAGCAGCCTAAGGACAGGCGCGATATCCTACAATGAGCAGTTCTTC	CASSLRTGAISYNEQFF
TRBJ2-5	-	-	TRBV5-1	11	TGCGCCAGCAGCTTGCGAGAGACCCAGTACTTC	CASSLRETQYF
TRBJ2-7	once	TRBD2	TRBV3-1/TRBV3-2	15	TGTGCCAGCAGCAAAGTCGGCGGGAGTCACTATGAGCAGTACTTC	CASSKVGGSHYEQYF
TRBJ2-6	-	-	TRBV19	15	TGTGCCAGTAGTATTCTAGGATCTGGGGCCAACGTCCTGACTTTC	CASSILGSGANVLTF
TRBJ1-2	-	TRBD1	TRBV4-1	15	TGCGCCAGCAGCCCCGGACAGGACGTAAACTATGGCTACACCTTC	CASSPGQDVNYGYTF
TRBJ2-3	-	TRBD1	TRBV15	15	TGTGCCACCAGCAGAGTAACAGGGGGCACAGATACGCAGTATTTT	CATSRVTGGTDTQYF
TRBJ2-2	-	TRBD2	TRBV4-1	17	TGCGCCAGCAGCGCTAGACTAGCGGGAGGCTATAACGGGGAGCTGTTTTTT	CASSARLAGGYNGELFF
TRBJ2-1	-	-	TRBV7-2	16	TGTGCCAGCAGCTTACAGCAGGGGACTATGGAACATGAGCAGTTCTTC	CASSLQQGTMEHEQFF
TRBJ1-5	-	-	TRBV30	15	TGTGCCTGGAGCGCCCCCGGGTCCACAAATCAGCCCCAGCATTTT	CAWSAPGSTNQPQHF
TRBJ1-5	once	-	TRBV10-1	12	TGCGGACTCTCCACGGGCAATCAGCCCCAGCATTTT	CGLSTGNQPQHF
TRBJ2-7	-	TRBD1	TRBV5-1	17	TGCGCCAGCAGCTTCGTCACCGGGACAGGGGCCTACTACGAGCAGTACTTC	CASSFVTGTGAYYEQYF
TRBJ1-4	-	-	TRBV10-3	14	TGTGCCATCAGTGAACAACAGGATAATGAAAAACTGTTTTTT	CAISEQQDNEKLFF
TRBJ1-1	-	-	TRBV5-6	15	TGTGCCAGCAGCTTTATCGGGACATCGAACACTGAAGCTTTCTTT	CASSFIGTSNTEAFF
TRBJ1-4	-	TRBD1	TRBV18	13	TGTGCCAGCTCACCTGACCAGGGGGGAAAACTGTTTTTT	CASSPDQGGKLFF
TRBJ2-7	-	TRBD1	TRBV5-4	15	TGTGCCAGCAGACCCCGGGACAGGGAGTACTACGAGCAGTACTTC	CASRPRDREYYEQYF
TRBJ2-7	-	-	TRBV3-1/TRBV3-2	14	TGTGCCAGCAGCCAAGACACTTATACCTACGAGCAGTACTTC	CASSQDTYTYEQYF
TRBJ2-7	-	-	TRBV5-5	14	TGTGCCAGCAGCGTCCAGGGGCTCGAGTACGAGCAGTACTTC	CASSVQGLEYEQYF
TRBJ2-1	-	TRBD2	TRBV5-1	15	TGCGCCAGCAGTCAGGGGGGGACTAGCGGGAGTGAGCAGTTCTTC	CASSQGGTSGSEQFF
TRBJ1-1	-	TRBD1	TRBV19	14	TGTGCCAGTAGTGCCAGGGACAGTTGGAATGAAGCTTTCTTT	CASSARDSWNEAFF
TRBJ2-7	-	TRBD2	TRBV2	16	TGTGCCAGCAGGGGACTAGCTACGCCCAACTCCTACGAGCAGTACTTC	CASRGLATPNSYEQYF
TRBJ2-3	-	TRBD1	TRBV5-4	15	TGTGCCAGCAGCTTGCAGGGGGCGAGCACAGATACGCAGTATTTT	CASSLQGASTDTQYF
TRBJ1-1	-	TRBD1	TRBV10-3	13	TGTGCCATCAGTTGGACAGGGGACACTGAAGCTTTCTTT	CAISWTGDTEAFF
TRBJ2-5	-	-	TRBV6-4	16	TGTGCCAGCAGTGATCGAGGCCGACGGGGTGAGAAGACCCAGTACTTC	CASSDRGRRGEKTQYF
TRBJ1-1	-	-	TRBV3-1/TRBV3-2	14	TGTGCCAGCAGCCCCGAGGGGGGGCCTTTTGAAGCTTTCTTT	CASSPEGGPFEAFF
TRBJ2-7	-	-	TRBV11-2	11	TGTGCCAGCAGCTTAATGGGCCAGCAGTACTTC	CASSLMGQQYF
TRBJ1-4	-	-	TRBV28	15	TGTGCCAGCGGGGGGGGTTTACTGGCTAATGAAAAACTGTTTTTT	CASGGGLLANEKLFF